These 13 T cell receptor beta chains originate from one sample sequenced in a study of blood T cell repertoires in COVID-19. The repertoire was sequenced with immunoSEQ multiplex PCR; TCRdb's copy has only in-frame clones and lacks some. The data contain 250,000 or so clones, 90% of them singletons. The sample comprised PBMCs or T cells enriched from blood (not recorded which). The receptors originated from a woman between 25 and 40 years old with acute COVID-19.

The V call is TRBV11-2, the J call TRBJ2-3; possible D gene TRBD2, 7 bases. Germline CDR1 and CDR2: SGHAT and FQNNGV. CDR3 length: 15 amino acids. V was pared by 1 base and J by 3 bases, with 11 bases between. CDR3 amino acids: CASSLGGGVTDTQYF. The CDR3 DNA sequence: TGTGCCAGCAGCTTAGGAGGGGGGGTTACAGATACGCAGTATTTT.

The V and J genes are TRBV19 and TRBJ1-3; 7 nucleotides agree with TRBD1. This CDR3 is 15 amino acids long. V dropped 5 bases and J dropped 6; count of bases not matched to a gene: 10. Germline lookup yields CDR1 LNHDA and CDR2 SQIVND (reference sequence). The CDR3 DNA is TGTGCCAGTAGTTCCGACTCGACAGGGATAAACACCATATATTTT. It encodes CASSSDSTGINTIYF.

The chain couples TRBV6-5 to TRBJ2-3, with 7 nucleotides matching TRBD2. The CDR3 consists of 12 residues. Germline CDR1 reads MNHEY; CDR2 reads SVGAGI. V trimming: 6 bases; J trimming: 6 bases; junction bases outside the gene matches: 3. CDR3 nucleotide sequence: TGTGCCAGCAGGTCTAGCGGTGATACGCAGTATTTT. This translates into CASRSSGDTQYF.

The chain couples TRBV7-9 to TRBJ2-1, with D possibly TRBD1 on 5 matching bases. Germline CDR1 and CDR2: SEHNR and FQNEAQ (reference sequence). Trimming left V 4 bases short and J 1 base short, with 8 bases between. This CDR3 comprises 14 residues. CDR3 nucleotide sequence: TGTGCCAGCAGCTCATCAGGGTCCTACAATGAGCAGTTCTTC. Protein product: CASSSSGSYNEQFF. The entire variable domain, with the rest obtained from reference TRBV7-9 and TRBJ2-1, is as follows: DTGVSQNPRHKITKRGQNVTFRCDPISEHNRLYWYRQTLGQGPEFLTYFQNEAQLEKSRLLSDRFSAERPKGSFSTLEIQRTEQGDSAMYLCASSSSGSYNEQFFGPGTRLTVL.

The genes are TRBV4-1 and TRBJ2-3; possible D gene TRBD2, 5 bases. The length of the CDR3 is 16 residues. With 5 bases removed from V and 3 bases from J, the gap between germline ends came to 18 bases. CDR1 is MGHRA, CDR2 YSYEKL, per germline. CDR3 amino acids: CASSDQERERTDTQYF. CDR3 DNA: TGCGCCAGCAGCGACCAGGAGAGGGAGAGGACAGATACGCAGTATTTT.

This clone appeared a single time. This chain uses TRBV6-5 with TRBJ2-7; 9 bases agree with TRBD2. V gave up 7 bases and J gave up 0 bases; unmatched junction bases: 7. This CDR3 contains 15 residues. In germline, CDR1 is MNHEY, CDR2 SVGAGI. The CDR3 DNA reads TGTGCCAGCACGATAAATAGCGGGAGCTCCTACGAGCAGTACTTC. This gives the protein CASTINSGSSYEQYF.

This chain connects TRBV4-2 to TRBJ2-3, with D unclear. Germline-derived CDR1 and CDR2 are LGHNA and YNFKEQ. Trimming cost V 0 bases and J 6 bases, with 13 bases left between them. The CDR3 covers 15 residues. In DNA, the CDR3 is TGTGCCAGCAGCCAAGATTTAGCAGTAACGGATACGCAGTATTTT. It translates to CASSQDLAVTDTQYF.

The V and J genes are TRBV4-2 and TRBJ1-4; the D is unclear. The CDR3 sequence is 12 residues long. Trimming took off 3 bases at V and 8 bases at J, with 7 bases between the two ends. Germline CDR1 reads LGHNA; CDR2 reads YNFKEQ. The CDR3 here is CASSHGSEKLFF. The DNA of the CDR3 is TGTGCCAGCAGCCATGGGAGCGAAAAACTGTTTTTT.

The V call is TRBV28, the J call TRBJ2-1, with 11 bases that match TRBD2. The CDR3 extends over 15 amino acids. Germline CDR1 MDHEN, CDR2 SYDVKM. Germline trimming cut 8 bases from V and 10 bases from J; bases unmatched to any gene: 13. CDR3 sequence (DNA): TGTGCCAGCGACTCCGGGACTAGCGGATCTAGGGAGCAGTTCTTC. Protein sequence: CASDSGTSGSREQFF.

The chain uses TRBV2 and TRBJ1-1, with D possibly being TRBD1 (6 bases). V was trimmed by 6 bases and J by 4 bases, leaving 15 bases between them. The CDR3 runs to 14 residues. Per germline, CDR1 SNHLY and CDR2 FYNNEI. Written as DNA, the CDR3 is TGTGCCAGCAGCCCCGCAGGGGTTGTCACTGAAGCTTTCTTT. It encodes CASSPAGVVTEAFF.

The chain is built from TRBV28 and TRBJ1-6; no reliable D call. The CDR3 is 15 amino acids. The ends were cut back, 8 bases at V and 0 bases at J, with 11 bases in the middle. Germline CDR1 MDHEN, CDR2 SYDVKM. CDR3: CASLRESSYNSPLHF. CDR3 nucleotides: TGTGCCAGCTTGCGGGAGAGCTCCTATAATTCACCCCTCCACTTT.

The gene calls are TRBV11-3 and TRBJ1-5; 8 bases fit TRBD1. With 5 bases clipped from V and 4 bases from J, the junction kept 4 bases outside the gene matches. Per the germline V gene, CDR1 is SGHNT and CDR2 is YENEEA. The CDR3 loop spans 14 amino acids. This CDR3 reads CASSRDRGNQPQHF. The CDR3, as DNA: TGTGCCAGCAGCCGAGACAGGGGAAATCAGCCCCAGCATTTT.

The V and J genes are TRBV9 and TRBJ2-3; 10 nucleotides match TRBD2. V trimming: 2 bases; J trimming: 7 bases; junction bases outside the gene matches: 7. CDR1 is SGDLS and CDR2 is YYNGEE in the germline V gene. This CDR3 spans 15 amino acids. CDR3 loop: CASSVLAGGTNTQYF. The CDR3, as DNA: TGTGCCAGCAGCGTGTTAGCGGGAGGCACCAATACGCAGTATTTT. The full variable domain, completed using reference TRBV9 and TRBJ2-3, is DSGVTQTPKHLITATGQRVTLRCSPRSGDLSVYWYQQSLDQGLQFLIQYYNGEERAKGNILERFSAQQFPDLHSELNLSSLELGDSALYFCASSVLAGGTNTQYFGPGTRLTVL.